This T cell receptor (beta chain) came from a study of blood T cell repertoires in COVID-19 (dated by TCRdb to 2020 to 2022). With regard to the full study: Samples covering the acute and convalescent phases of COVID-19 were provided by collaborators in the United States, Italy and Spain. The repertoires were released in a freely available public database intended as a resource for research on the immune response to SARS-CoV-2. Where available, HLA class I and class II types were taken from metadata supplied by the sample provider and were not determined by assay-based typing. The prospective study material was composed of cDNA or gDNA derived from T cells, B-cell-depleted T cells, or PBMCs. The samples were drawn from the first 160 participants of the ongoing ImmuneRACE study and from 950 to 1,500 subjects provided by 6 global collaborators. A de-identified subject ID, COVID-19 status, age in years and sex were almost always included in the sample metadata. Deeply sampled blood TCRbeta repertoires from subjects exposed to, actively infected with, or recovered from COVID-19 were included in the dataset.

In regard to this clone: The antigen it recognizes is unknown. Per-nucleotide qualities are absent, and no much larger clonotype sits a single base away.

The collaborating institutions used their own protocols to collect whole blood in K2EDTA tubes. For TCRbeta analysis, collaborator samples were shipped as frozen whole blood, as isolated PBMCs, or as DNA extracted from either sample type. The immunoSEQ Assay, a bias-controlled multiplex PCR, was used to amplify TCRbeta CDR3 regions from genomic DNA. As for the authors' bioinformatics: The number of nucleated cells in each sample was estimated by amplification of reference gene primers within the assay. To quantify the absolute abundance of each unique TCRbeta CDR3 rearrangement, sequence reads were collapsed and filtered. Productive Simpson clonality was computed per sample as the square root of Simpson's diversity index over productive rearrangements. TCRdb obtained this table from immuneACCESS and retained in-frame rearrangements with V and J assigned. These tables miss some clones; where compared with another copy, unresolved V genes account for less than half of the shortfall, and the remainder is unexplained. Clonal size and the V and J genes are those of that table, whereas D and trimming came from the DNA. In this sample the table shows more than 10,000 clones, roughly 88% of which occur a single time. Clones ranked in the top ten supply 2% to 3% of the sample.

The CDR3 numbers 14 residues from cysteine through phenylalanine. Left in the record is the CDR3 DNA by itself, 42 bases read in frame from the first base. The germline V gene (reference sequence) provides CDR1 MNHNY and CDR2 SVGAGI. Trimming accounts for 5 bases at V and 8 bases at J, while the number of junction bases matched to no gene is 6. The paper as a whole reports these results and caveats: The amount of clinical and demographic metadata varied by source and participant and was provided uncurated.

The V and J segments used are TRBV6-6 and TRBJ2-4, and TRBD1 matches 10 of the central bases. The source material was peripheral blood. The source is a human donor in a cohort sampled during active COVID-19. The bases read TGTGCCAGCAGTACCGGGACAGGGGAGGACATTCAGTACTTC. Translated, it reads CASSTGTGEDIQYF.